A single sample gave rise to the 29 T cell receptor beta chains below, sequenced in a study of identical twins. TCRdb reprocessed the 5' RACE reads via MiXCR and lists one record per CDR3 protein. The sample yields fewer than 250,000 distinct CDR3 sequences, 6% to 8% seen once. This same sample was also taken into another study, of yellow fever vaccine responses in identical twins.

What was sequenced was CD8+ T cells sorted from blood. All receptors come from a woman aged 18-29 years in good health.

This clonotype has a handful of counts. The chain employs TRBV7-6 and TRBJ2-5; 8 bases agree with TRBD1. Unmatched junction bases numbered 8, after V lost 8 bases and J lost 3 bases. The CDR3 spans 14 residues. Germline CDR1 SGHVS, CDR2 FNYEAQ. DNA for the CDR3: TGTGCCAGCTGCCCGGACAGGGTAAAAGAGACCCAGTACTTC. Protein: CASCPDRVKETQYF.

In its sample, this clonotype was seen many times. The chain joins TRBV7-8 to TRBJ2-5, with TRBD1 identical over 9 bases. Germline V lookup: CDR1 SGHVS, CDR2 FQNEAQ. J lost 5 bases, V lost 6 bases, and 4 bases had no gene match. The CDR3 is 13 residues long. The CDR3, as DNA: TGTGCCAGCAGACACAGGGGGCGGGAGACCCAGTACTTC. This gives the protein CASRHRGRETQYF.

This clonotype was counted ten times or more. V gene TRBV12-3 or TRBV12-4 combines with J gene TRBJ2-5, with TRBD2 as a possible D gene (6 bases). Trimming stripped 7 bases from V and 7 bases from J, with 16 bases between. CDR3 length: 13 residues. The CDR3 DNA follows: TGTGCCAGCATTCCTGACAAGGGAGGGACCCAGTACTTC. This sequence encodes CASIPDKGGTQYF.

The chain is built from TRBV20-1 and TRBJ2-1, with 12 bases that match TRBD2. CDR3 size: 14 residues. Germline V gives CDR1 DFQATT, CDR2 SNEGSKA (reference sequence). J lost 10 bases, V lost 0 bases, and 4 bases had no gene match. CDR3 residues: CSARDLAGGQEQFF. The CDR3 nucleotides read TGCAGTGCTAGAGATCTAGCGGGGGGGCAGGAGCAGTTCTTC.

This clonotype was counted a few times. The V gene is TRBV6-5, the J gene TRBJ2-1; TRBD2 matches 8 bases. The germline gives CDR1 MNHEY, CDR2 SVGAGI. The CDR3 consists of 15 residues. The V segment lost 4 bases and the J segment 4 bases; nucleotides outside the gene matches: 6. For the CDR3, the DNA is TGTGCCAGCAGTTTCGGCCAGCGGGAGTACAATGAGCAGTTCTTC. It specifies CASSFGQREYNEQFF.

The table lists this clonotype with many counts. DNA of the CDR3: TGTGCCAGCACCTTGGTGGACAGGGGGCTTTACGAGCAGTACGTC. Encoded protein: CASTLVDRGLYEQYV. This chain links TRBV6-1 with TRBJ2-7; TRBD1 matches at 11 bases. This CDR3 has 15 residues. Per the germline V gene, CDR1 is MNHNS and CDR2 is SASEGT. With V trimmed by 7 bases and J by 4 bases, 9 bases remained unmatched.

This clonotype came up a few times. J is TRBJ2-3 and V is TRBV11-2; 7 nucleotides line up with TRBD2. Germline CDR1 SGHAT, CDR2 FQNNGV. There are 15 residues in the CDR3. Trimming removed 3 bases from V and 4 bases from J; junction bases left unmatched: 7. The CDR3 DNA follows: TGTGCCAGCAGCTTGAGCGGCAGCGGGGCAGATACGCAGTATTTT. Translated: CASSLSGSGADTQYF.

In this sample, this clonotype turned up many times. CDR3 bases: TGTGCCAGCAGTTTCAAGGGGGCGGGCACCGGGGAGCTGTTTTTT. Its translation is CASSFKGAGTGELFF. This chain links TRBV12-3 or TRBV12-4 with TRBJ2-2, with 7 positions matching TRBD1. The CDR3 loop spans 15 amino acids. J lost 4 bases, V lost 3 bases, and 5 bases had no gene match.

In its sample, this clonotype was seen a few times. This chain uses TRBV2 with TRBJ2-3; TRBD2 agrees at 7 bases. With 4 bases clipped from V and 1 base from J, the junction kept 8 bases outside the gene matches. CDR1 and CDR2 from the germline V gene are SNHLY and FYNNEI. The CDR3 has 16 residues. DNA of the CDR3: TGTGCCAGCAGTGGTTCTAGCGGAGGGGGCACAGATACGCAGTATTTT. It codes for CASSGSSGGGTDTQYF. Using reference TRBV2 and TRBJ2-3 for the parts outside the CDR3, the full variable domain is EPEVTQTPSHQVTQMGQEVILRCVPISNHLYFYWYRQILGQKVEFLVSFYNNEISEKSEIFDDQFSVERPDGSNFTLKIRSTKLEDSAMYFCASSGSSGGGTDTQYFGPGTRLTVL.

This chain uses TRBV6-4 with TRBJ2-1, with D perhaps given as TRBD1 or TRBD2 (5 bases each). CDR1 MRHNA and CDR2 SNTAGT come from the germline V gene. The germline V and J ends were trimmed by 0 bases and 6 bases, with 9 bases remaining between them. The CDR3 spans 14 residues. Here the CDR3 reads CASSDSGGFNEQFF. CDR3 coding DNA: TGTGCCAGCAGTGACTCTGGGGGTTTCAATGAGCAGTTCTTC.

Comment on this clonotype: A much larger clone lies a single base off, so this may be a read error. This chain links TRBV12-3 or TRBV12-4 with TRBJ2-1; the D is unclear. This CDR3 spans 12 amino acids. V shed 3 bases and J shed 5 bases, with 5 bases lying between them. The CDR3 sequence is CASSFLNNEQFF. Written as DNA, the CDR3 is TGTGCCAGCAGTTTTTTAAACAATGAGCAGTTCTTC.

The rearrangement uses TRBV28 and TRBJ2-7, with unresolved D. CDR3 length: 15 amino acids. The germline V gene has CDR1 MDHEN and CDR2 SYDVKM. Deletions cut 2 bases from V and 2 bases from J, with 13 bases between. CDR3 sequence reads: CASSLEAVPPYEQYF. The CDR3 coding sequence is TGTGCCAGCAGTTTAGAGGCGGTCCCCCCCTACGAGCAGTACTTC.

This clonotype was observed many times. The gene calls are TRBV12-5 and TRBJ2-1; 8 bases align to TRBD1. CDR1 is LGHNT and CDR2 is FRNRAP in the germline V gene. The CDR3 has 14 residues. Trimming at V came to 4 bases and at J to 9 bases, leaving 8 bases not matched to a gene. The CDR3, as DNA: TGTGCTAGTGGTTGTAAGGGCAGGGGGCCTGAGCAGTTCTTC. It specifies CASGCKGRGPEQFF.

This clonotype showed up just a few times. The chain carries TRBV9 and TRBJ2-1, with 7 bases aligning to TRBD1. V was pared by 3 bases and J by 3 bases, with 6 bases of the junction left unmatched. Germline V gene lookup returns CDR1 SGDLS and CDR2 YYNGEE. The CDR3 extends over 15 amino acids. CDR3: CASSADRENYNEQFF. The CDR3 DNA follows: TGTGCCAGCAGCGCCGACAGGGAAAACTACAATGAGCAGTTCTTC.

A remark on this clonotype: The junction departs from the called germline gene at one end, perhaps through a read error. The chain couples TRBV15 to TRBJ2-5; TRBD2 matches at 7 bases. The germline V gene has CDR1 LNHNV and CDR2 YYDKDF (reference sequence). The CDR3 has 17 residues. CDR3 sequence reads: CGTARVPPREVQETQYF. As DNA, the CDR3 is TGTGGCACCGCCCGGGTGCCTCCTCGGGAGGTTCAAGAGACCCAGTACTTC. The full variable domain, its missing parts supplied by reference TRBV15 and TRBJ2-5, is DAMVIQNPRYQVTQFGKPVTLSCSQTLNHNVMYWYQQKSSQAPKLLFHYYDKDFNNEADTPDNFQSRRPNTSFCFLDIRSPGLGDTAMYLCGTARVPPREVQETQYFGPGTRLLVL.

This clonotype was seen repeatedly, ten times or more. This chain links TRBV12-3 or TRBV12-4 with TRBJ2-5; 7 bases are a match to TRBD2. V shed 4 bases, J shed 3 bases, and the junction held 11 bases outside the gene matches. The CDR3 has 16 amino acids. The CDR3 nucleotides are TGTGCCAGCAGTTGGGCATTTGGAGCGGGGAAAGAGACCCAGTACTTC. Translation gives CASSWAFGAGKETQYF.

V usage is TRBV6-2 or TRBV6-3 and J usage is TRBJ2-1; 7 positions agree with TRBD1. V shed 2 bases, J shed 0 bases, and the junction held 4 bases outside the gene matches. This CDR3 region has 16 residues. Germline CDR1 reads MNHEY; CDR2 reads SVGEGT. The CDR3 DNA follows: TGTGCCAGCAGTTACGGGGACAGCTTCTCCTACAATGAGCAGTTCTTC. The encoded protein is CASSYGDSFSYNEQFF.

This clonotype was counted at least ten times. This sequence joins TRBV10-2 and TRBJ2-2; D possibly corresponds to TRBD2 (6 bases). Germline V gene sequence: CDR1 WSHSY, CDR2 SAAADI. The CDR3 is made up of 14 amino acids. Trimming shortened V by 2 bases and J by 5 bases, and 9 bases separated the two germline ends. CDR3 coding DNA: TGCGCCAGCAGTGAGAGGAGGGCAACCGGGGAGCTGTTTTTT. This codes for CASSERRATGELFF.

This clonotype was recorded at least ten times. This sequence joins TRBV29-1 and TRBJ1-1; no reliable D call. Between the trimmed V and J ends, which lost 6 bases and 3 bases, there was a span of 8 bases. The germline V gene has CDR1 SQVTM and CDR2 ANQGSEA. CDR3 length: 11 residues. The CDR3 nucleotides read TGCAGCGTAGACCTGGACACTGAAGCTTTCTTT. This gives the protein CSVDLDTEAFF.

This CDR3 is CASSSYRGAVLSGNQPQHF. As DNA, the CDR3 is TGTGCCAGCAGTTCGTACCGGGGCGCGGTCTTATCTGGCAATCAGCCCCAGCATTTT. This chain uses TRBV28 with TRBJ1-5; D is possibly TRBD1 (5 bases). CDR3 length: 19 residues. Deletions cut 4 bases from V and 2 bases from J, with 24 bases between. Looked up from germline, CDR1 is MDHEN and CDR2 is SYDVKM.

V and J are TRBV20-1 and TRBJ2-1; D possibly corresponds to TRBD2 (6 bases). This CDR3 has 14 amino acids. V lost 3 bases and J 1 base, leaving 10 bases between the germline ends. Germline V lookup: CDR1 DFQATT, CDR2 SNEGSKA (reference sequence). The CDR3 DNA reads TGCAGTGCTAGCTTAGCGGAATCCTACAATGAGCAGTTCTTC. Amino acid sequence: CSASLAESYNEQFF.

J is TRBJ2-2 and V is TRBV3-1, with 10 bases aligning to TRBD2. The V gene's germline CDR1 is LGHDT and CDR2 YNNKEL (reference sequence). V gave up 3 bases and J gave up 6 bases; unmatched junction bases: 1. The CDR3 length is 14 residues. CDR3 region: CASSQGTSAGELFF. The CDR3 DNA sequence: TGTGCCAGCAGCCAGGGGACTAGCGCCGGGGAGCTGTTTTTT.

The CDR3 DNA reads TGTGCCACCAAACCGGGACTAGCTGCTGATACGCAGTATTTT. This encodes CATKPGLAADTQYF. This rearrangement joins TRBV15 to TRBJ2-3; 9 bases match TRBD2. CDR3 size: 14 residues. Germline CDR1 is LNHNV and CDR2 is YYDKDF (reference sequence). J was trimmed by 6 bases and V by 7 bases; bases with no gene match: 8.

This clonotype showed up just a few times. CDR3 in amino acids: CASSSPGHDQETQYF. Here the CDR3 DNA reads TGTGCCAGCAGCTCGCCGGGACATGACCAAGAGACCCAGTACTTC. The J gene is TRBJ2-5, the V gene TRBV7-9; maybe TRBD1 (6 bases). Trimming removed 4 bases at V and 0 bases at J, with 12 bases between. CDR3 length: 15 residues. The germline CDR1 and CDR2 sequences are SEHNR and FQNEAQ (reference sequence).

This clonotype was observed a handful of times. V gene TRBV15 combines with J gene TRBJ2-3; 7 bases fit TRBD2. The CDR3 has 17 residues. The V and J ends lost 8 bases and 0 bases, in that order; junction bases with no gene match: 14. Germline CDR1 reads LNHNV; CDR2 reads YYDKDF (reference sequence). The CDR3 nucleotides read TGTGCCACCGGGGGGGTGTCTAGCGTCGCTAGCACAGATACGCAGTATTTT. This encodes CATGGVSSVASTDTQYF.

This clonotype has ten or more counts. V and J are TRBV3-1 and TRBJ1-1, with D unclear. The CDR3 consists of 15 residues. Germline V lookup: CDR1 LGHDT, CDR2 YNNKEL (reference sequence). The ends were cut back, 1 base at V and 6 bases at J, with 15 bases in the middle. DNA for the CDR3: TGTGCCAGCAGCCAAGGCCCCGTTCTCGGCCCTGAAGCTTTCTTT. Amino acids: CASSQGPVLGPEAFF.

This clonotype was observed many times. The chain carries TRBV24-1 and TRBJ2-3; D is possibly TRBD1 or TRBD2 (5 bases each). The V gene's germline CDR1 is KGHDR and CDR2 SFDVKD. V was cut by 9 bases and J by 0 bases, with 9 bases left in between. CDR3 length equals 13 residues. CDR3 in DNA: TGTGCCACCGACGGGGCCAGCACAGATACGCAGTATTTT. Its translation: CATDGASTDTQYF.

The sample holds many counts of this clonotype. The chain carries TRBV12-3 or TRBV12-4 and TRBJ1-2; TRBD1 might be the D (6 bases). The CDR3 has 18 residues. V was pared by 2 bases and J by 0 bases, with 19 bases between. The CDR3, as DNA: TGTGCCAGCAGTTTATTCAGGGGTGGGGGACCAGCTAACTATGGCTACACCTTC. Its protein product is CASSLFRGGGPANYGYTF.

There are a few counts of this clonotype. The rearrangement uses TRBV5-6 and TRBJ2-7; D gene unclear. Trimming removed 1 base from V and 1 base from J, with 6 bases in between. Germline V gene lookup returns CDR1 SGHDT and CDR2 YYEEEE. This CDR3 spans 13 amino acids. Here the CDR3 reads CASSLWGSYEQYV. In DNA, the CDR3 is TGTGCCAGCAGCTTGTGGGGATCCTACGAGCAGTACGTC.